One and the same sample provided the 19 T cell receptor beta chains below, sequenced in a study of shared clonotypes between healthy human individuals. Here immunoSEQ multiplex PCR was the method, and the copy in TCRdb shows in-frame clones only, minus some. Of about 470,000 clones in the sample, around 79% are singletons; the top ten hold roughly 13%. The material sequenced was PBMCs. The source of these receptors is a woman aged 40 to 55 in good health. Some clones in this sample may be carry-over from other donors' samples.

This chain links TRBV19 with TRBJ2-4; weak D call: TRBD1 (5 bases). This CDR3 region has 19 residues. Between the trimmed V and J ends, which lost 1 base and 0 bases, there was a span of 19 bases. Germline V gives CDR1 LNHDA, CDR2 SQIVND (reference sequence). The DNA for the CDR3 is TGTGCCAGTAGTATAGGTCCAGGGAAGGGCCCCTTAGCCAAAAACATTCAGTACTTC. It translates to CASSIGPGKGPLAKNIQYF.

The V gene is TRBV11-2, the J gene TRBJ2-1; D might be TRBD1 (5 bases). This CDR3 region has 13 residues. Germline V CDR1 and CDR2: SGHAT, FQNNGV. The V end lost 5 bases, the J end lost 7 bases, and 12 bases lay between the germline ends. The chain's CDR3 is CASSLLRVNEQFF. The CDR3 nucleotides are TGTGCCAGCAGCCTTCTCAGGGTGAATGAGCAGTTCTTC.

The rearrangement joins TRBV6-1 to TRBJ2-1; no clear D gene. The CDR3 totals 14 residues. Germline loops: CDR1 MNHNS, CDR2 SASEGT. V was trimmed by 5 bases and J by 0 bases, leaving 8 bases between them. CDR3 in amino acids: CASSLESSYNEQFF. CDR3 DNA sequence: TGTGCCAGCAGTCTAGAGAGCTCCTACAATGAGCAGTTCTTC.

The chain carries TRBV6-4 and TRBJ2-1; 10 bases match TRBD2. V shed 10 bases and J 8 bases; nucleotides not matched to a gene: 11. Germline CDR1 and CDR2: MRHNA and SNTAGT. The CDR3 is 14 residues long. CDR3 protein: CATSRASGSDEQFF. The CDR3 DNA sequence: TGTGCCACCTCCCGGGCTAGCGGGAGTGATGAGCAGTTCTTC.

V usage is TRBV19 and J usage is TRBJ2-3; D may be TRBD1 or TRBD2 (6 bases each). This CDR3 spans 15 amino acids. V was shortened by 7 bases and J by 3 bases, with 17 bases between the two germline ends. Per the germline V gene, CDR1 is LNHDA and CDR2 is SQIVND (reference sequence). The CDR3 loop reads CASTPEGGATDTQYF. CDR3 DNA: TGTGCCAGTACCCCCGAGGGGGGAGCGACAGATACGCAGTATTTT.

The rearrangement links TRBV30 to TRBJ1-2; D is possibly TRBD1 (5 bases). The V end was cut by 3 bases, the J end by 6 bases, with 11 bases between. Germline CDR1 is GTSNPN and CDR2 is SVGIG (reference sequence). This CDR3 region has 12 residues. The CDR3 is CAWSYGGDGYTF. The CDR3, as DNA: TGTGCCTGGAGCTACGGGGGGGATGGCTACACCTTC.

This clone was observed a single time. This chain uses TRBV2 with TRBJ2-3; 12 bases line up with TRBD2. Germline CDR1 reads SNHLY; CDR2 reads FYNNEI. V lost 6 bases to trimming and J lost 5 bases; unmatched junction nucleotides: 6. The CDR3 contains 15 residues. The CDR3 sequence: CASRLAGGGGDTQYF. DNA for the CDR3: TGTGCCAGCAGACTAGCGGGAGGAGGAGGAGATACGCAGTATTTT.

The chain recombines TRBV7-9 with TRBJ2-1, with a possible D match to TRBD1 (6 bases). CDR1 and CDR2 from the germline V gene are SEHNR and FQNEAQ (reference sequence). This CDR3 comprises 17 residues. V was pared by 9 bases and J by 2 bases, with 23 bases between. CDR3 sequence: CASPHSDLRDTYNEQFF. The CDR3 DNA reads as TGTGCCAGTCCCCATAGCGATCTTCGGGACACCTACAATGAGCAGTTCTTC.

The chain employs TRBV27 and TRBJ2-1; D is possibly TRBD2 (6 bases). V was pared by 4 bases and J by 7 bases, with 20 bases between. The CDR3 consists of 16 residues. The germline gives CDR1 MNHEY, CDR2 SMNVEV (reference sequence). CDR3 DNA sequence: TGTGCCAGCAGTTCCCCGTACGGGGGAGTGGGGAATGAGCAGTTCTTC. The encoded protein is CASSSPYGGVGNEQFF.

This chain connects TRBV2 to TRBJ2-7; the D gene could be TRBD1 or TRBD2 (5 bases each). From germline, CDR1 is SNHLY and CDR2 FYNNEI. V lost 5 bases to trimming and J lost 4 bases, with 12 bases between them. This CDR3 is 13 amino acids long. CDR3 nucleotides: TGTGCCAGCAGTCGCCAGGGAGTGTACGAGCAGTACTTC. Protein product: CASSRQGVYEQYF. The complete variable domain, with remaining parts taken from reference TRBV2 and TRBJ2-7, reads EPEVTQTPSHQVTQMGQEVILRCVPISNHLYFYWYRQILGQKVEFLVSFYNNEISEKSEIFDDQFSVERPDGSNFTLKIRSTKLEDSAMYFCASSRQGVYEQYFGPGTRLTVT.

The rearrangement joins TRBV5-4 to TRBJ2-7, with 8 bases fitting TRBD1. CDR1 is SGHNT and CDR2 is YYREEE in the germline V gene (reference sequence). CDR3 length: 15 residues. J was trimmed by 4 bases and V by 0 bases; bases with no gene match: 6. The CDR3 nucleotides read TGTGCCAGCAGCTTGGACGGGACAGGTCAATACGAGCAGTACTTC. Amino acids: CASSLDGTGQYEQYF.

The CDR3 is CASKVGREWHNEQFF. In nucleotides, the CDR3 is TGTGCCAGCAAGGTCGGGCGGGAGTGGCACAATGAGCAGTTCTTC. The chain is built from TRBV27 and TRBJ2-1, with TRBD2 matching 7 bases. V trimming: 7 bases; J trimming: 5 bases; junction bases outside the gene matches: 11. Germline V gene lookup returns CDR1 MNHEY and CDR2 SMNVEV (reference sequence). There are 15 residues in the CDR3.

V is TRBV2 and J is TRBJ1-4; 12 bases match TRBD1. The ends lost 6 bases at V and 4 bases at J; junction bases unmatched: 3. The CDR3 consists of 15 residues. Germline-derived CDR1 and CDR2 are SNHLY and FYNNEI. CDR3 sequence reads: CASRGTGGFNEKLFF. For the CDR3, the DNA is TGTGCCAGCAGAGGGACAGGGGGCTTTAATGAAAAACTGTTTTTT.

The V gene is TRBV19, the J gene TRBJ1-1, with D perhaps TRBD1 (5 bases). Germline values: CDR1 LNHDA, CDR2 SQIVND (reference sequence). The V gene lost 6 bases and the J gene lost 7 bases, with 18 bases spanning the gap. The CDR3 loop spans 14 amino acids. As DNA, the CDR3 is TGTGCCAGTAGCCCTCGGGGGGGAGGACATGAAGCTTTCTTT. As protein: CASSPRGGGHEAFF.

This chain links TRBV30 with TRBJ1-3, with a weak D call TRBD1 (5 bases). From germline, CDR1 is GTSNPN and CDR2 SVGIG (reference sequence). V lost 5 bases and J 10 bases, leaving 18 bases between the germline ends. CDR3 length: 13 residues. DNA for the CDR3: TGTGCCTGGGACGTAGACAGAGCGCGGACCATATATTTT. Translated, it gives CAWDVDRARTIYF. Combining the CDR3 with reference TRBV30 and TRBJ1-3 gives the whole variable domain SQTIHQWPATLVQPVGSPLSLECTVEGTSNPNLYWYRQAAGRGLQLLFYSVGIGQISSEVPQNLSASRPQDRQFILSSKKLLLSDSGFYLCAWDVDRARTIYFGEGSWLTVV.

This clone was observed once. The rearrangement uses TRBV25-1 and TRBJ2-5; D remains unclear. The CDR3 extends over 14 amino acids. CDR1 and CDR2 from the germline V gene are MGHDK and SYGVNS. The V end was cut by 3 bases, the J end by 0 bases, with 8 bases between. CDR3: CASSDRTYQETQYF. The CDR3 DNA follows: TGTGCCAGCAGTGACCGCACGTACCAAGAGACCCAGTACTTC.

The chain couples TRBV9 to TRBJ1-5, with D possibly matching TRBD1 (5 bases). The germline V gene encodes CDR1 SGDLS and CDR2 YYNGEE. The CDR3 loop spans 15 amino acids. Trimming stripped 0 bases from V and 3 bases from J, with 10 bases between. CDR3 DNA: TGTGCCAGCAGCGTAGGAGCGGGGGACAATCAGCCCCAGCATTTT. This sequence encodes CASSVGAGDNQPQHF.

The chain uses TRBV10-3 and TRBJ2-1, with D possibly TRBD2 on 6 matching bases. CDR1 and CDR2 from the germline V gene are ENHRY and SYGVKD. The CDR3 runs 14 residues. V dropped 4 bases and J dropped 2 bases, with 9 bases sitting between them. CDR3 sequence (DNA): TGTGCCATCAGTGGACTAGTACCCTACAATGAGCAGTTCTTC. This translates into CAISGLVPYNEQFF.

V and J are TRBV28 and TRBJ2-1; possible D gene TRBD2, 6 bases. From germline, CDR1 is MDHEN and CDR2 SYDVKM. This CDR3 region has 15 residues. V dropped 3 bases and J dropped 6 bases, with 15 bases sitting between them. The CDR3 is CASSFVAAAINEQFF. CDR3 DNA sequence: TGTGCCAGCAGTTTTGTAGCGGCAGCCATCAATGAGCAGTTCTTC. Complete variable domain (other parts from reference TRBV28 and TRBJ2-1): DVKVTQSSRYLVKRTGEKVFLECVQDMDHENMFWYRQDPGLGLRLIYFSYDVKMKEKGDIPEGYSVSREKKERFSLILESASTNQTSMYLCASSFVAAAINEQFFGPGTRLTVL.